This T cell receptor (beta chain) was identified in a study of blood T cell repertoires in COVID-19 (dated by TCRdb to the early 2020s). Some background on the complete study: Collaborator samples came from the United States, Italy and Spain and covered acute and convalescent phases of COVID-19. HLA class I and class II types, where available, came from metadata supplied by the sample provider rather than from assay-based typing. The samples were drawn from the first 160 participants of the ongoing ImmuneRACE study and from 950 to 1,500 subjects provided by 6 global collaborators. The dataset comprised deeply sampled blood TCRbeta repertoires from subjects exposed to, actively infected with, or recovered from COVID-19. The repertoires were made available in a free public database intended to serve as a resource for research on the immune response to SARS-CoV-2. The material from the prospective study consisted of cDNA or gDNA derived from T cells, B-cell-depleted T cells, or PBMCs. Sample metadata almost always included a de-identified subject ID, COVID-19 status, age in years and sex.

Note on this clone: Its recognized antigen is unknown. Base qualities were left out, and no much larger clone turns up one base away.

The immunoSEQ Assay, a bias-controlled multiplex PCR, was used to amplify TCRbeta CDR3 regions from genomic DNA. On the authors' methods: Within the assay, amplification of reference gene primers was used to estimate how many nucleated cells each sample contained. To quantify the absolute abundance of each unique TCRbeta CDR3 rearrangement, sequence reads were collapsed and filtered. Productive Simpson clonality was computed per sample as the square root of Simpson's diversity index over productive rearrangements. The immuneACCESS repertoire file appears here via TCRdb, limited to in-frame rearrangements. These files lack a portion of the clones; in checked studies, under half of the deficit traces to unresolved V genes, and the cause of the others is not known. The V and J calls and clone size were taken over from that table, and D and trimming were inferred from the DNA. In all, the sample holds some 150,000 clones, and 65% to 90% of those were seen once. The ten largest clones represent around a tenth of the sample.

The collaborating institutions used their own protocols to collect whole blood in K2EDTA tubes. For TCRbeta analysis, collaborators shipped samples as frozen whole blood, isolated PBMCs, or DNA extracted from either of those sample types. General findings and caveats noted by the study authors: How much clinical and demographic metadata was included differed by source and by participant, and the metadata was provided uncurated.

Cut back by 0 bases and 7 bases, the V and J ends lie 15 bases apart. The CDR3 goes from the cysteine to the phenylalanine over 16 residues. Just CDR3 DNA is preserved here, 48 bases in frame from base 1. The germline V gene (reference sequence) provides CDR1 LGHDT and CDR2 YNNKEL. The chain employs TRBV3-1 (or the pseudogene TRBV3-2) and TRBJ1-4; 6 matching bases give a weak D call of TRBD1. Sequencing used peripheral blood. This clonotype was sampled from a woman in her 50s with acute or convalescent COVID-19. This receptor carries the CDR3 CASSQEDPKGGEKLFF. The nucleotide sequence reads as follows: TGTGCCAGCAGCCAAGAGGATCCAAAAGGGGGTGAAAAACTGTTTTTT.